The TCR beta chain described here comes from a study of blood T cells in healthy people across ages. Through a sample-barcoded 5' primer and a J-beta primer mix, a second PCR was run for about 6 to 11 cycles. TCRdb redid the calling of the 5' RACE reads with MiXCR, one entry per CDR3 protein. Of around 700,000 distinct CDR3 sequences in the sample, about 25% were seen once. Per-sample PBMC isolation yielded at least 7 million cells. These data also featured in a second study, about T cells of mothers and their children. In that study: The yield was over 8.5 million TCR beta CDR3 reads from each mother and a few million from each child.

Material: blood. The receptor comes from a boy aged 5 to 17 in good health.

The DNA for the CDR3 is TGTGCCAGCAGTTACTCTTGGACTAGCGATAGCACCGGGGAGCTGTTTTTT. Residues: CASSYSWTSDSTGELFF. This chain joins TRBV6-5 and TRBJ2-2, with 9 bases lining up with TRBD2. After removal of 0 bases from V and 4 bases from J, the junction contained 6 bases not matched to a gene. CDR1 and CDR2 (germline): MNHEY, SVGAGI. The CDR3 length is 17 residues.